The next 18 T cell receptor beta chains were all read from a single sample in a study of cytomegalovirus exposure and HLA in healthy donors. Primers included in the PCR were 60 Vbeta and 13 Jbeta primers. Clones were sequenced by immunoSEQ multiplex PCR, and TCRdb holds only the in-frame ones, with some missing. The repertoire holds about 120,000 clones, with 70% to 85% as singletons. The sequenced sample was PBMCs. The receptor set was obtained from a man younger than 35 in good health and CMV-seropositive.

The rearrangement links TRBV23-1 to TRBJ1-5; D may be TRBD1 (6 bases). TRBV23-1 is designated an ORF whose function remains uncertain. Trimming pared 0 bases from V and 8 bases from J, leaving 23 bases between. The length of the CDR3 is 18 residues. The CDR3: CASSQSRKDAGDGKPQHF. CDR3 sequence (DNA): TGCGCCAGCAGTCAATCACGGAAGGATGCAGGGGATGGTAAGCCCCAGCATTTT.

The rearrangement uses TRBV28 and TRBJ2-1, with a tentative D call TRBD2 (6 bases). Trimming cost V 2 bases and J 2 bases, with 7 bases left between them. CDR1 is MDHEN, CDR2 SYDVKM, per germline. CDR3 length equals 14 residues. The CDR3 DNA follows: TGTGCCAGCAGTTTAGGGGGGACCTACAATGAGCAGTTCTTC. Amino acids: CASSLGGTYNEQFF.

This clone was counted only a few times. The chain carries TRBV28 and TRBJ1-2; D unclear. This CDR3 is 13 amino acids long. Per the germline V gene, CDR1 is MDHEN and CDR2 is SYDVKM. V lost 2 bases and J 8 bases, leaving 12 bases between the germline ends. CDR3 protein: CASSLPILEGYTF. The CDR3 nucleotides read TGTGCCAGCAGTTTACCCATCCTGGAGGGCTACACCTTC.

J is TRBJ1-2 and V is TRBV6-4; D possibly corresponds to TRBD1 (6 bases). Per the germline V gene, CDR1 is MRHNA and CDR2 is SNTAGT. Trimming took 0 bases from V and 8 from J, leaving 19 bases between them. The CDR3 consists of 16 residues. DNA for the CDR3: TGTGCCAGCAGTGACTCGTGGGGGCCGGTCGTCGGAGGCTACACCTTC. Protein: CASSDSWGPVVGGYTF.

This chain connects TRBV18 to TRBJ1-2, with TRBD1 identical over 9 bases. J lost 7 bases, V lost 0 bases, and 15 bases had no gene match. The CDR3 extends over 18 amino acids. CDR1 is KGHSH, CDR2 LQKENI, per germline. CDR3 region: CASSPPPGQGLGSGGYTF. The CDR3 DNA follows: TGTGCCAGCTCACCACCGCCGGGACAGGGTCTGGGTTCGGGTGGCTACACCTTC.

The genes are TRBV5-1 and TRBJ1-4, with 9 nucleotides matching TRBD1. The CDR3 runs to 14 residues. V dropped 4 bases and J dropped 8; count of bases not matched to a gene: 6. Germline V gene lookup returns CDR1 SGHRS and CDR2 YFSETQ. In DNA form, the CDR3 reads TGCGCCAGCAGCCCCGGGACAGGGAGGGAAAAACTGTTTTTT. Its protein product is CASSPGTGREKLFF.

The gene calls are TRBV2 and TRBJ1-1; D unclear. The CDR3 length is 13 residues. Germline lookup yields CDR1 SNHLY and CDR2 FYNNEI. The ends were cut back, 3 bases at V and 3 bases at J, with 8 bases in the middle. The CDR3 spells CASSDGYYTEAFF. CDR3 in DNA: TGTGCCAGCAGTGACGGGTATTACACTGAAGCTTTCTTT.

There are a few counts of this clone. V and J are TRBV29-1 and TRBJ2-5, with D maybe TRBD2 (5 bases). The germline V and J ends were trimmed by 5 bases and 4 bases, with 14 bases remaining between them. This CDR3 is 13 amino acids long. Germline lookup yields CDR1 SQVTM and CDR2 ANQGSEA. The CDR3 loop reads CSVHEGSVETQYF. For the CDR3, the DNA is TGCAGCGTTCATGAGGGATCAGTAGAGACCCAGTACTTC.

The chain carries TRBV7-8 and TRBJ1-4; the match to TRBD1 covers 9 bases. CDR3 length: 14 residues. The V gene's germline CDR1 is SGHVS and CDR2 FQNEAQ. V gave up 6 bases and J gave up 7 bases; unmatched junction bases: 6. CDR3 region: CASRAGQGGEKLFF. CDR3 bases: TGTGCCAGCAGGGCGGGACAGGGTGGTGAAAAACTGTTTTTT.

The J gene is TRBJ2-2, the V gene TRBV11-1; 7 bases line up with TRBD2. Germline V gene lookup returns CDR1 SGHAT and CDR2 FQDESV (reference sequence). The J segment lost 7 bases and the V segment lost 1 base, leaving 6 bases of the junction unmatched. The CDR3 runs 15 residues. The CDR3 bases are TGTGCCAGCAGCTTAGGGCGGGAGAAGATCGGGGAGCTGTTTTTT. The encoded protein is CASSLGREKIGELFF.

The chain couples TRBV6-5 to TRBJ1-4, with TRBD1 matching 7 bases. The CDR3 is made up of 15 amino acids. Per germline, CDR1 MNHEY and CDR2 SVGAGI. V gave up 0 bases and J gave up 4 bases; unmatched junction bases: 2. The chain's CDR3 is CASSYSTGLNEKLFF. CDR3 nucleotide sequence: TGTGCCAGCAGTTACTCGACAGGGCTTAATGAAAAACTGTTTTTT.

The chain couples TRBV19 to TRBJ2-7, with 7 bases fitting TRBD1. The germline CDR1 and CDR2 sequences are LNHDA and SQIVND (reference sequence). With V trimmed by 6 bases and J by 2 bases, 10 bases remained unmatched. CDR3 size: 15 residues. CDR3 sequence (DNA): TGTGCCAGTAGCACTTCCGGGACAGTAGCCTACGAGCAGTACTTC. It codes for CASSTSGTVAYEQYF. Together with reference TRBV19 and TRBJ2-7, the CDR3 gives the full variable domain: DGGITQSPKYLFRKEGQNVTLSCEQNLNHDAMYWYRQDPGQGLRLIYYSQIVNDFQKGDIAEGYSVSREKKESFPLTVTSAQKNPTAFYLCASSTSGTVAYEQYFGPGTRLTVT.

The chain has TRBV11-1 and TRBJ2-5, with 12 positions matching TRBD1. Trimming cost V 1 base and J 5 bases; bases outside gene matches: 5. Germline loops: CDR1 SGHAT, CDR2 FQDESV (reference sequence). The CDR3 loop spans 16 amino acids. The CDR3 DNA follows: TGTGCCAGCAGCTTAGACGGGACAGGGGGCGGTGAGACCCAGTACTTC. It codes for CASSLDGTGGGETQYF.

The sample holds one count of this clone. The gene calls are TRBV5-4 and TRBJ2-5, with 9 bases matching TRBD1. The germline CDR1 and CDR2 sequences are SGHNT and YYREEE (reference sequence). The CDR3 loop spans 14 amino acids. With V trimmed by 4 bases and J by 6 bases, 7 bases remained unmatched. The CDR3 reads CASSQGQGTKTQYF. Here the CDR3 DNA reads TGTGCCAGCAGCCAGGGACAGGGAACAAAGACCCAGTACTTC. Supplemented by reference TRBV5-4 and TRBJ2-5, the full variable domain reads ETGVTQSPTHLIKTRGQQVTLRCSSQSGHNTVSWYQQALGQGPQFIFQYYREEENGRGNFPPRFSGLQFPNYSSELNVNALELDDSALYLCASSQGQGTKTQYFGPGTRLLVL.

This chain links TRBV5-1 with TRBJ2-1, with 9 bases matching TRBD1. The V gene end was trimmed by 2 bases and the J gene end by 5 bases; junction bases not matched to a gene: 5. This CDR3 spans 15 amino acids. In germline, CDR1 is SGHRS, CDR2 YFSETQ. CDR3 in DNA: TGCGCCAGCAGCTTCGGGACAGGGAGCCACAATGAGCAGTTCTTC. Translated: CASSFGTGSHNEQFF.

This rearrangement joins TRBV18 to TRBJ1-5, with a weak D call TRBD1 (6 bases). Germline assignment: CDR1 KGHSH and CDR2 LQKENI. V dropped 3 bases and J dropped 9 bases, with 15 bases sitting between them. The CDR3 runs 14 residues. CDR3 in DNA: TGTGCCAGCTCACCCCAGGGGCGCTTGGGGCCCCAGCATTTT. Translating gives CASSPQGRLGPQHF.

The chain has TRBV5-1 and TRBJ2-3; the match to TRBD2 covers 8 bases. Germline V CDR1 and CDR2: SGHRS, YFSETQ. The CDR3 has 14 residues. J lost 3 bases, V lost 2 bases, and 2 bases had no gene match. This chain's CDR3 is CASSLAGETDTQYF. The CDR3 nucleotides are TGCGCCAGCAGCTTAGCGGGGGAGACAGATACGCAGTATTTT.

The rearrangement uses TRBV25-1 and TRBJ2-1; 7 positions agree with TRBD1. Germline V gene sequence: CDR1 MGHDK, CDR2 SYGVNS. V was pared by 1 base and J by 4 bases, with 4 bases of the junction left unmatched. The CDR3 contains 15 residues. The CDR3 bases are TGTGCCAGCAGTGAATCCCGGACAGGATACAATGAGCAGTTCTTC. Protein: CASSESRTGYNEQFF.